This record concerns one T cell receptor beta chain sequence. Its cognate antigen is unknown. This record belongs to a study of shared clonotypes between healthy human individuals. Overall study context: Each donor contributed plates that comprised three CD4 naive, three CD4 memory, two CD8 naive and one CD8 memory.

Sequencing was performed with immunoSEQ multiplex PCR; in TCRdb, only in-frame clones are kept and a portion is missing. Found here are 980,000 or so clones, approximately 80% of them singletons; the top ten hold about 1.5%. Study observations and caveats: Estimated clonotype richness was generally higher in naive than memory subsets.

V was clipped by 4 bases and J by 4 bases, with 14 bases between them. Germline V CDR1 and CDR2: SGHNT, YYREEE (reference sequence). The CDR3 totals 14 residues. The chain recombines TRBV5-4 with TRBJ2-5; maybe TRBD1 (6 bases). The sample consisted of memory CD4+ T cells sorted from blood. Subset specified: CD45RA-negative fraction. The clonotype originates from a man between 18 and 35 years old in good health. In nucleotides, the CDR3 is TGTGCCAGCAGCCCTGTACAGGGTGCAGAGACCCAGTACTTC. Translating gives CASSPVQGAETQYF.